Listed here are 18 T cell receptor beta chains from one sample, sequenced in a study of beta chain features in type 1 diabetes. No antigen has been identified for these receptors. General study results and limits: Shortening of TCRB CDR3s, moderate but significant, appeared in all four CD4+ subsets of Type 1 diabetes patients.

All of the isolated RNA was reverse transcribed, so expressed TCRB transcripts were sequenced. Here immunoSEQ multiplex PCR was the method, and the copy in TCRdb shows in-frame clones only, minus some. Seen here are 250,000 to 300,000 clones, approximately 25% observed once, and the top ten hold roughly 0.013%. Specimen: naive CD4+ T cells from blood. These receptors all stem from a woman younger than 45 with type 1 diabetes.

The genes are TRBV18 and TRBJ2-1; 7 nucleotides line up with TRBD1. CDR1 and CDR2 (germline): KGHSH, LQKENI. The J segment lost 2 bases and the V segment lost 3 bases, leaving 7 bases of the junction unmatched. The CDR3 contains 16 residues. CDR3 nucleotide sequence: TGTGCCAGCTCACCGTCACAGGGGATGACCTACAATGAGCAGTTCTTC. Its translation is CASSPSQGMTYNEQFF.

This clone came up a few times. The V call is TRBV6-1, the J call TRBJ1-5; D is undetermined. Germline CDR1 MNHNS, CDR2 SASEGT. The V and J ends lost 1 base and 16 bases respectively, with 11 bases between them. This CDR3 comprises 11 residues. CDR3 sequence: CASSEGVTSHF. In DNA, the CDR3 is TGTGCCAGCAGTGAAGGAGTTACTTCACATTTT.

The chain links TRBV30 to TRBJ1-4; maybe TRBD1 (6 bases). The CDR3 contains 14 residues. The germline V gene has CDR1 GTSNPN and CDR2 SVGIG (reference sequence). V shed 0 bases and J shed 7 bases, with 12 bases lying between them. The CDR3 spells CAWSVTQGPEKLFF. The CDR3 DNA sequence: TGTGCCTGGAGTGTAACACAGGGACCTGAAAAACTGTTTTTT.

This chain uses TRBV10-3 with TRBJ2-2, with D perhaps TRBD2 (6 bases). Germline V CDR1 and CDR2: ENHRY, SYGVKD. V was cut by 11 bases and J by 0 bases, with 16 bases left in between. This CDR3 region has 15 residues. CDR3 bases: TGTGCCGCCGCGGGGCTGGCCTCGAACACCGGGGAGCTGTTTTTT. Protein sequence: CAAAGLASNTGELFF.

The rearrangement uses TRBV6-1 and TRBJ1-2, with TRBD1 matching over 7 bases. CDR1 and CDR2 from the germline V gene are MNHNS and SASEGT. Trimming took 2 bases from V and 4 from J; bases not matched to a gene: 7. The CDR3 loop spans 15 amino acids. CDR3 DNA sequence: TGTGCCAGCAGTGAATTCACTAGACAGGGCTATGGCTACACCTTC. Its protein is CASSEFTRQGYGYTF.

This clone was recorded a few times. The chain recombines TRBV9 with TRBJ1-1; D is possibly TRBD1 (5 bases). CDR3 size: 13 residues. CDR1 and CDR2 (germline): SGDLS, YYNGEE. Trimming cost V 4 bases and J 3 bases, with 10 bases left between them. CDR3 nucleotide sequence: TGTGCCAGCAGCTCTCGGGGGGACACTGAAGCTTTCTTT. Encoded protein: CASSSRGDTEAFF.

There are a few counts of this clone. The gene calls are TRBV5-1 and TRBJ1-2, with 9 bases fitting TRBD1. V shed 0 bases and J 7 bases; nucleotides not matched to a gene: 4. The CDR3 loop spans 14 amino acids. CDR1 SGHRS and CDR2 YFSETQ come from the germline V gene. DNA of the CDR3: TGCGCCAGCAGCTTGGAAGGGACAGGGAGTGGCTACACCTTC. Translating gives CASSLEGTGSGYTF. Full variable domain (remainder filled in from reference TRBV5-1 and TRBJ1-2): KAGVTQTPRYLIKTRGQQVTLSCSPISGHRSVSWYQQTPGQGLQFLFEYFSETQRNKGNFPGRFSGRQFSNSRSEMNVSTLELGDSALYLCASSLEGTGSGYTFGSGTRLTVV.

This clone came up a few times. The chain couples TRBV27 to TRBJ2-6, with D tentatively TRBD2 (5 bases). CDR1 is MNHEY and CDR2 is SMNVEV in the germline V gene (reference sequence). The CDR3 is 16 amino acids. The ends were cut back, 2 bases at V and 4 bases at J, with 12 bases in the middle. The DNA of the CDR3 is TGTGCCAGCAGTTTAACCCCCTCGGGGGGGGCCAACGTCCTGACTTTC. Translation gives CASSLTPSGGANVLTF.

The rearrangement joins TRBV28 to TRBJ2-7, with 10 positions matching TRBD1. V was clipped by 3 bases and J by 0 bases; unmatched bases: 8. This CDR3 is 17 amino acids long. CDR1 is MDHEN, CDR2 SYDVKM, per germline. The CDR3 DNA reads TGTGCCAGCAGTTTGGGGCCCGGGACAGGGGTCTCCTACGAGCAGTACTTC. Protein: CASSLGPGTGVSYEQYF.

Only a few counts were recorded for this clone. CDR3 loop: CASSGSRLQETQYF. The CDR3 nucleotides are TGTGCCAGCAGCGGAAGCAGGTTACAAGAGACCCAGTACTTC. This chain uses TRBV9 with TRBJ2-5; D is undetermined. V lost 3 bases, J lost 2 bases, and 11 bases lay in between. Germline lookup yields CDR1 SGDLS and CDR2 YYNGEE. This CDR3 is 14 amino acids long.

The table lists this clone with a few counts. The genes are TRBV19 and TRBJ1-1; 9 bases are a match to TRBD1. The V segment lost 3 bases and the J segment 0 bases; nucleotides outside the gene matches: 5. CDR1 is LNHDA, CDR2 SQIVND, per germline (reference sequence). The CDR3 runs 16 residues. The chain's CDR3 is CASSIGTGLMNTEAFF. The CDR3 region has the DNA TGTGCCAGTAGTATTGGGACAGGGCTGATGAACACTGAAGCTTTCTTT. Using reference TRBV19 and TRBJ1-1 for the parts outside the CDR3, the full variable domain is DGGITQSPKYLFRKEGQNVTLSCEQNLNHDAMYWYRQDPGQGLRLIYYSQIVNDFQKGDIAEGYSVSREKKESFPLTVTSAQKNPTAFYLCASSIGTGLMNTEAFFGQGTRLTVV.

This clone occurred a few times. V gene TRBV25-1 combines with J gene TRBJ1-2; D might be TRBD1 (6 bases). Germline V gene lookup returns CDR1 MGHDK and CDR2 SYGVNS. Trimming cost V 6 bases and J 5 bases, with 19 bases left between them. The CDR3 is made up of 15 amino acids. As DNA, the CDR3 is TGTGCCAGCAGCGGAGCCGGGGACAAGGCATATGGCTACACCTTC. The encoded protein is CASSGAGDKAYGYTF.

This clone has more than one count but fewer than ten. This chain links TRBV4-2 with TRBJ1-2; D possibly corresponds to TRBD1 (6 bases). The germline V gene encodes CDR1 LGHNA and CDR2 YNFKEQ. The CDR3 consists of 16 residues. V gave up 1 base and J gave up 8 bases, with 20 bases separating them. The CDR3 reads CASSQVLQGPLDGYTF. The CDR3 DNA reads as TGTGCCAGCAGCCAAGTATTACAGGGACCCCTCGACGGCTACACCTTC.

The chain combines TRBV5-6 with TRBJ1-5, with D hard to call. This CDR3 has 13 amino acids. V shed 1 base and J shed 4 bases, with 6 bases lying between them. Germline assignment: CDR1 SGHDT and CDR2 YYEEEE. CDR3 in amino acids: CASSLRENQPQHF. CDR3 in DNA: TGTGCCAGCAGCTTGAGAGAAAATCAGCCCCAGCATTTT.

This clone showed up just a few times. The chain joins TRBV30 to TRBJ2-7; no reliable D call. Germline CDR1 and CDR2: GTSNPN and SVGIG (reference sequence). Trimming left V 5 bases short and J 0 bases short, with 14 bases between. The CDR3 consists of 14 residues. The CDR3 nucleotides are TGTGCCTGGTCCATAGGCGGCACCTCCTACGAGCAGTACTTC. Its translation is CAWSIGGTSYEQYF.

This clone has only a few counts. The chain couples TRBV11-2 to TRBJ2-1, with TRBD2 identical over 11 bases. The CDR3 loop spans 18 amino acids. Germline values: CDR1 SGHAT, CDR2 FQNNGV. The V segment lost 4 bases and the J segment 7 bases; nucleotides outside the gene matches: 15. The CDR3 DNA follows: TGTGCCAGCAGCTCCTTAGCGGGAGGGCCCGTAGTAGGGAATGAGCAGTTCTTC. Protein: CASSSLAGGPVVGNEQFF. Full variable domain (rest looked up from reference TRBV11-2 and TRBJ2-1): EAGVAQSPRYKIIEKRQSVAFWCNPISGHATLYWYQQILGQGPKLLIQFQNNGVVDDSQLPKDRFSAERLKGVDSTLKIQPAKLEDSAVYLCASSSLAGGPVVGNEQFFGPGTRLTVL.

The rearrangement joins TRBV28 to TRBJ2-7, with D maybe TRBD2 (6 bases). V was pared by 8 bases and J by 7 bases, with 6 bases between. The CDR3 consists of 9 residues. Per germline, CDR1 MDHEN and CDR2 SYDVKM. In DNA form, the CDR3 reads TGTGCCAGCGGGAGGGAGCAGTACTTC. Protein sequence: CASGREQYF.

The chain employs TRBV28 and TRBJ2-1, with 7 positions matching TRBD2. The germline V gene has CDR1 MDHEN and CDR2 SYDVKM. V was pared by 5 bases and J by 4 bases, with 8 bases of the junction left unmatched. The length of the CDR3 is 15 residues. CDR3 DNA: TGTGCCAGCAGTCCCCGACTAGCAGATTACAATGAGCAGTTCTTC. Translation gives CASSPRLADYNEQFF.